Below, 3 T cell receptor beta chains from the same sample are listed, as sequenced in a study of blood T cell repertoires in COVID-19 (TCRdb year 2020). Libraries were built with the immunoSEQ multiplex PCR assay. The immuneACCESS repertoire file appears here via TCRdb, limited to in-frame rearrangements. These files lack a portion of the clones; in checked studies, under half of the deficit traces to unresolved V genes, and the cause of the others is not known. The sample table holds under 200,000 clones, of which around 82% were seen once. The ten most abundant clones make up around 5.5% of the sample. The sequencing sample was made of PBMCs or T cells enriched from blood (not recorded which). Receptors were obtained from a woman aged 60-75 years with acute COVID-19.

The rearrangement uses TRBV5-1 and TRBJ1-6; D unclear. This CDR3 region has 15 residues. V lost 0 bases and J lost 6, with 10 bases in between. Germline CDR1 SGHRS, CDR2 YFSETQ. CDR3 bases: TGCGCCAGCAGCTTGGACGCAGGCAGTAATTCACCCCTCCACTTT. Translation: CASSLDAGSNSPLHF.

The gene calls are TRBV6-1 and TRBJ1-2; 11 positions match TRBD1. Germline V lookup: CDR1 MNHNS, CDR2 SASEGT. This CDR3 comprises 16 residues. V shed 3 bases, J shed 0 bases, and the junction held 3 bases outside the gene matches. Written as DNA, the CDR3 is TGTGCCAGCAGTGAGGACAGGGGGCTTTCTAACTATGGCTACACCTTC. Its translation: CASSEDRGLSNYGYTF.

This clone was observed a single time. The chain couples TRBV11-2 to TRBJ1-3, with D maybe TRBD1 (5 bases). CDR1 is SGHAT and CDR2 is FQNNGV in the germline V gene. Trimming cost V 3 bases and J 4 bases, with 10 bases left between them. The CDR3 totals 14 residues. CDR3 coding DNA: TGTGCCAGCAGCTTCGTACAGGAGGGAAACACCATATATTTT. Its protein product is CASSFVQEGNTIYF.